The next 7 T cell receptor beta chains were all read from a single sample in a study of beta chain features in type 1 diabetes. Since all of the isolated RNA was reverse transcribed, expressed TCRB transcripts were what got sequenced. Profiled with immunoSEQ multiplex PCR; TCRdb holds only in-frame clones, not every one. The sample shows 200,000 to 250,000 clones, 25% to 30% of them seen only once. The specimen was central memory CD4+ T cells from blood. These receptors were collected from a man aged 25 to 40 in good health.

V is TRBV4-3 and J is TRBJ2-1, with D possibly matching TRBD2 (5 bases). Germline V gene lookup returns CDR1 LGHNA and CDR2 YSLEER. CDR3 length equals 16 residues. Between the trimmed V and J ends, which lost 1 base and 6 bases, there was a span of 16 bases. This CDR3 reads CASSQAWTQPANEQFF. The CDR3 nucleotides are TGCGCCAGCAGCCAAGCATGGACTCAACCGGCCAATGAGCAGTTCTTC.

This chain links TRBV5-6 with TRBJ1-6; weak D call: TRBD1 (5 bases). Germline V CDR1 and CDR2: SGHDT, YYEEEE. The CDR3 covers 14 residues. V was cut by 1 base and J by 7 bases, with 9 bases left in between. Here the CDR3 reads CASSLWGPNSPLHF. The CDR3 coding sequence is TGTGCCAGCAGCTTGTGGGGCCCCAATTCACCCCTCCACTTT.

This clone was recorded a few times. The chain employs TRBV6-6 and TRBJ1-2, with TRBD1 as a possible D gene (5 bases). V dropped 0 bases and J dropped 7 bases, with 12 bases sitting between them. CDR1 MNHNY and CDR2 SVGAGI come from the germline V gene (reference sequence). CDR3 size: 14 residues. DNA of the CDR3: TGTGCCAGCAGTTACTCGGGCCCGGGGGGTGGCTACACCTTC. This sequence encodes CASSYSGPGGGYTF.

This clone was seen once. CDR3: CASSSPGQGMGNQPQHF. The CDR3 region has the DNA TGTGCCAGCAGTAGCCCGGGACAGGGAATGGGCAATCAGCCCCAGCATTTT. The genes are TRBV28 and TRBJ1-5, with 9 bases that match TRBD1. CDR3 size: 17 residues. Germline assignment: CDR1 MDHEN and CDR2 SYDVKM. J lost 2 bases, V lost 5 bases, and 10 bases had no gene match.

The chain couples TRBV11-2 to TRBJ1-6; TRBD1 is a possible D gene (5 bases). The germline gives CDR1 SGHAT, CDR2 FQNNGV. With 4 bases removed from V and 9 bases from J, the gap between germline ends came to 22 bases. CDR3 length: 17 residues. The CDR3 bases are TGTGCCAGCAGCTCTGTACCCCGGGGCCCGTTGGGTTCACCCCTCCACTTT. Residues: CASSSVPRGPLGSPLHF. The whole variable domain, remainder taken from reference TRBV11-2 and TRBJ1-6, is EAGVAQSPRYKIIEKRQSVAFWCNPISGHATLYWYQQILGQGPKLLIQFQNNGVVDDSQLPKDRFSAERLKGVDSTLKIQPAKLEDSAVYLCASSSVPRGPLGSPLHFGNGTRLTVT.

There are a few counts of this clone. The same CDR3 arises from other DNA sequences in this sample as well. The rearrangement joins TRBV29-1 to TRBJ2-7, with 8 bases that match TRBD2. The V gene's germline CDR1 is SQVTM and CDR2 ANQGSEA. The CDR3 sequence is 14 residues long. V lost 4 bases to trimming and J lost 0 bases; unmatched junction nucleotides: 5. The CDR3 is CSVGTSGSSYEQYF. The CDR3, as DNA: TGCAGCGTTGGAACTAGCGGTAGCTCCTACGAGCAGTACTTC.

This rearrangement joins TRBV28 to TRBJ1-2, with TRBD1 identical over 7 bases. The trim removed 7 bases at V and 7 bases at J, leaving 15 bases unmatched. The CDR3 sequence is 15 residues long. Germline V gene sequence: CDR1 MDHEN, CDR2 SYDVKM. The CDR3 DNA reads TGTGCCAGCATTTCCCCAAGTGACAGGGCCGGTGGCTACACCTTC. Protein: CASISPSDRAGGYTF.